This T cell receptor beta chain emerged from a study of post-analysis software for immune sequencing data. Study details: Recorded subtypes: relapsing-remitting, secondary progressive, progressive-relapsing; some patients unannotated. Study-wide points: A significant reduction in normalized Chao1 diversity was observed in multiple sclerosis patients versus controls. Included in a set of four or five TRBV segments more frequent in patients than controls were TRBV5-6, TRBV5-1 and TRBV20-1.

cDNA libraries of TCR beta carried unique molecular identifiers. TCRdb re-analysed the PCR reads in MiXCR, keeping a single row per CDR3 protein. Of some 500,000 distinct CDR3 sequences in the sample, around 40% were seen once. The V gene lost 0 bases and the J gene lost 2 bases, with 11 bases spanning the gap. The CDR3 has 15 amino acids. Germline values: CDR1 MNHEY, CDR2 SVGEGT. Comment on this clonotype: Its antigen is not known. Without the conserved terminal phenylalanine or tryptophan, this CDR3 likely stems from a read error.

The source is a girl aged 5 to 17 with multiple sclerosis. This chain links TRBV6-2 or TRBV6-3 with TRBJ2-7; D ambiguous. Sequencing was performed on blood. The CDR3 DNA sequence: TGTGCCAGCAGTTACTCGAGTTCAGACCCCTACGAGCAGTACTTG. Protein product: CASSYSSSDPYEQYL.